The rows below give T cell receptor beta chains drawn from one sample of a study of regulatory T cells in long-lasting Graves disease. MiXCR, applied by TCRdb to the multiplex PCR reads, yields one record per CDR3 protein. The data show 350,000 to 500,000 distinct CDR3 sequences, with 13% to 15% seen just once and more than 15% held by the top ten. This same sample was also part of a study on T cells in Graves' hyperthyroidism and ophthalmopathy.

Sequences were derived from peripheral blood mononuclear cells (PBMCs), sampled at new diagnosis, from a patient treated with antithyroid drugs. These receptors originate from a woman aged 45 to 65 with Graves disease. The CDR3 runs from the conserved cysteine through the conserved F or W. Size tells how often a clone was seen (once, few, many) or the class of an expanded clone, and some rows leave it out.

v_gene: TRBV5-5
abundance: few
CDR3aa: CASSFSRPYNEQFF

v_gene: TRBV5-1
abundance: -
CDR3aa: CASGGGRAYNEQFF

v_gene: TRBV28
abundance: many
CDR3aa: CASRRLAGLLKYF

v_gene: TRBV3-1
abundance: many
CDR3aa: CASSQERPTHTF

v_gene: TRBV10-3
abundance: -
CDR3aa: CAIRPGTAMGEQFF

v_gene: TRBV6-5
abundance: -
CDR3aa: CASSYLTGGEQFF

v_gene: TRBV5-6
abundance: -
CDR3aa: CASSRTGTGGLYEQYF

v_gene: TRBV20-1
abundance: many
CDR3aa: CSAIRQGGTEAFF

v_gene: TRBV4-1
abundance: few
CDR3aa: CASSRNRASGSRNNEQFF

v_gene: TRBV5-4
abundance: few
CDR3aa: CASSIGPGQGETQYF

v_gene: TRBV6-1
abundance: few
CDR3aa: CASSISGANVLTF

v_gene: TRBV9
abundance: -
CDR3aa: CASSVATTELYGYTF

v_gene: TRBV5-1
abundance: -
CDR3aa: CASSSGQSLSHNSPLHF

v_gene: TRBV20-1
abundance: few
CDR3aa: CSARVPGVRYEQYF

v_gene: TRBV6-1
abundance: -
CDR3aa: CASSPLGTPSYEQYF

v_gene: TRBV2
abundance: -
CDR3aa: CASSEFGGSGELFF

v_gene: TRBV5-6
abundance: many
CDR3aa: CASRTGSTEAFF

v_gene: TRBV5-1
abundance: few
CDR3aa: CASSLATSGRTYEQYF

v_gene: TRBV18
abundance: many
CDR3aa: CASSPPGTAYEQYF

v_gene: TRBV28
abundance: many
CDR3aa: CASRHRGRGSNQPQHF

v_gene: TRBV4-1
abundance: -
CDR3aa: CASSEREANTGELFF

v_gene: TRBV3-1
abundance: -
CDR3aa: CASSQPDKLHSGNTIYF

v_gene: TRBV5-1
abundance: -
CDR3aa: CASSFGQGGRIDNEQFF

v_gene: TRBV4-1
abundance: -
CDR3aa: CASSLVSGTSGRSADEQFF

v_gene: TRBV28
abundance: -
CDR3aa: CASSRGDSTGELFF

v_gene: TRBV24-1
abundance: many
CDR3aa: CATSDPNYNEQFF

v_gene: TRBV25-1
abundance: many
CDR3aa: CASSESGSPSSYEQYF

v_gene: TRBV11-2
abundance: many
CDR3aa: CASSPKSYNEQFF

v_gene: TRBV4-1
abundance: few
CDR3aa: CASSQDYSFFF

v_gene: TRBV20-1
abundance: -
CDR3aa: CSAKGQGAMVVGQPQHF

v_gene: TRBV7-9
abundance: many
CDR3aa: CASSFGTGVGNTEAFF

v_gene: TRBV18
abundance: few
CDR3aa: CASSPPGQTNTGELFF

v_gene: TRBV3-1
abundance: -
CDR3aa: CASSPWREGPAKETQYF

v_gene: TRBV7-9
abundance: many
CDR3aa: CASIPPNNQGSNEQFF

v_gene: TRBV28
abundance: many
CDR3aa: CASSPYRTQYF

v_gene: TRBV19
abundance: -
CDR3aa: CASREGTADEKLFF

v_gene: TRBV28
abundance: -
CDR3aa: CASSLFLTGHGELFF

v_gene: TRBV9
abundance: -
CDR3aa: CASSPMGSGNTIYF

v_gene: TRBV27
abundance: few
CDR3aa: CASSPLRTSGVNEQFF

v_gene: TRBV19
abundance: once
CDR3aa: CASTIGLAGGNEQFF

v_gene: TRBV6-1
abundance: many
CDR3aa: CASSDGTVNEKLFF

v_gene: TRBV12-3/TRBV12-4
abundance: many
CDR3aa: CASSLYQGDQETQYF

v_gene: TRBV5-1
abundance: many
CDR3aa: CASSTGGGIEQYF

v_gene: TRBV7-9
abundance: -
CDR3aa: CASRLGHPSSGNTIYF

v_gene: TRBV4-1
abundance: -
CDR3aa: CASSPTGGLYGYTF

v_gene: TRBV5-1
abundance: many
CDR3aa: CASSLTPGGAEAFF

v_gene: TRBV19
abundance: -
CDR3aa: CASNQGWTEAFF

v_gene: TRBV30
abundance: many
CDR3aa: CAWSPRLAVNEQFF

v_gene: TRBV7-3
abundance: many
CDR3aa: CASSSRDPTSGGTDTQYF

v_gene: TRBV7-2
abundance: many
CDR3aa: CASSLASRAPGANVLTF